The present T cell receptor (beta chain) was sequenced within a study of cytomegalovirus exposure and HLA in healthy donors. The PCR was carried out with 60 Vbeta primers and 13 Jbeta primers. Sequencing used immunoSEQ multiplex PCR; TCRdb keeps in-frame clones, though not all of them. The data hold fewer than 200,000 clones, with 75% observed a single time. V lost 3 bases and J lost 6; bases outside the gene matches: 15. The CDR3 covers 17 residues. CDR1 and CDR2 (germline): SGHRS, YFSETQ. V and J are TRBV5-1 and TRBJ1-2; 9 bases line up with TRBD1. The sample consisted of PBMCs. The receptor comes from a woman aged 50 to 60 in good health and CMV-seropositive. The CDR3 sequence is CASSSPATGGVSHGYTF. The DNA for the CDR3 is TGCGCCAGCAGCTCTCCCGCCACAGGGGGCGTTTCCCATGGCTACACCTTC.